These T cell receptor beta chains were read from a single sample in a study of CD8 T cells in ankylosing spondylitis. One entry per CDR3 protein results from TCRdb running MiXCR on the 5' RACE reads. Among some 340,000 distinct CDR3 sequences listed, 14% to 15% were seen once. Sequenced input: blood, either unsorted or a sorted T cell fraction (not recorded which). The receptors stem from a male donor with ankylosing spondylitis or in good health (not recorded which). Both conserved end residues are part of each CDR3. D genes are given only for firm matches. Expanded clones are given a class, and other clones once, few, many or no size at all.

>.|TRBJ1-5|many|TRBV7-2
TGTGCCAGCAGCTTAGGGGGGGGAACTCAGCCCCAGCATTTT
CASSLGGGTQPQHF
>.|TRBJ1-2|few|TRBV6-1
TGTGCCAGCACCAATTCTGGGGGCAACTATGGCTACACCTTC
CASTNSGGNYGYTF
>.|TRBJ2-3|few|TRBV12-3/TRBV12-4
TGTGCCAGCATCTTACAGGGCGGGCGTTCGAATACGCAGTATTTT
CASILQGGRSNTQYF
>.|TRBJ1-1|.|TRBV6-1
TGTGCCAGCAGTGAAGAGATTGGCACTGAAGCTTTCTTT
CASSEEIGTEAFF
>.|TRBJ2-6|few|TRBV12-3/TRBV12-4
TGTGCCAGCAGTTTCGGAGGGTCTGGGGCCAACGTCCTGACTTTC
CASSFGGSGANVLTF
>.|TRBJ2-2|.|TRBV11-2
.
CASSPRDREGEPGSCFF
>.|TRBJ2-1|few|TRBV1
TGCACCAGCAGCCAAGATTTCGGGCTAGCGGGAGGGCCTCGGAATGAGCAGTTCTTC
CTSSQDFGLAGGPRNEQFF
>.|TRBJ2-7|.|TRBV5-1
TGCGCCAGCAGCTTGGGACAGACGGCCTACGAGCAGTACTTC
CASSLGQTAYEQYF
>TRBD1|TRBJ1-1|many|TRBV12-3/TRBV12-4
TGTGCCAGCAGTATGATACAGGGGCTGAACACTGAAGCTTTCTTT
CASSMIQGLNTEAFF
>.|TRBJ1-2|few|TRBV5-6
TGTGCCAGCAGCTTAATGCCTCCTAACTATGGCTACACCTTC
CASSLMPPNYGYTF
>TRBD1|TRBJ1-6|few|TRBV3-1
TGTGCCAGCAGCCGTGCGGGACAGGGCAATTCACCCCTCCACTTT
CASSRAGQGNSPLHF
>.|TRBJ1-2|.|TRBV10-3
TGTGCCATCAGTGAGTCGCCAGTTCGAGGCTTGGGGACTAACTATGGCTACACCTTC
CAISESPVRGLGTNYGYTF
>.|TRBJ2-1|few|TRBV6-1
TGTGCCAGCAGGATGCTTGGAGTGGGCAATGAGCAGTTCTTC
CASRMLGVGNEQFF
>.|TRBJ2-7|few|TRBV12-5
TGTGCTACTTCATTTGACACTCTCTACGAGCAGTACTTC
CATSFDTLYEQYF
>.|TRBJ2-1|.|TRBV12-3/TRBV12-4
TGTGCCAGCAGAAATCAGCAGTATGAGCAGTTCTTC
CASRNQQYEQFF
>.|TRBJ1-2|.|TRBV18
TGTGCCAGCCAGAAGGGGGATGGCTACACCTTC
CASQKGDGYTF
>.|TRBJ2-7|few|TRBV6-2/TRBV6-3
TGTGCCAGCAGTTATCCACCCAAGACACGTACCTACGAGCAGTACTTC
CASSYPPKTRTYEQYF
>TRBD2|TRBJ2-1|many|TRBV5-1
TGCGCCAGCAGCAACGGACTAGCGGGAGGACACGAGCAGTTCTTC
CASSNGLAGGHEQFF
>.|TRBJ1-2|.|TRBV6-5
TGTGCCAGCAGTTACTCGGGCAGGGTTAACTATGGCTACACCTTC
CASSYSGRVNYGYTF
>TRBD2|TRBJ2-3|many|TRBV7-2
TGTGCCAGCAACCCGGGACTAGCGGGAGATACGCAGTATTTT
CASNPGLAGDTQYF
>.|TRBJ2-1|many|TRBV10-3
TGTGCCATCGGAAGCTCCTACAATGAGCAGTTCTTC
CAIGSSYNEQFF
>.|TRBJ2-3|.|TRBV5-4
TGTGCCAGCAGCTTCGGCCGGAATACGCAGTATTTT
CASSFGRNTQYF
>.|TRBJ2-7|few|TRBV27
TGTGCCAGCAGCCCGGGGCGCCCGGTAGGTATGCACGAGCAGTACTTC
CASSPGRPVGMHEQYF
>TRBD2|TRBJ2-1|.|TRBV5-1
TGCGCCAGCAGCCCGGTAGCGGGAGGGAATTCCGAGCAGTTCTTC
CASSPVAGGNSEQFF
>TRBD1|TRBJ2-7|.|TRBV7-8
TGTGCCAGCAGCACGATCCGGGACAGTCCCTACGAGCAGTACTTC
CASSTIRDSPYEQYF
>TRBD1|TRBJ2-7|few|TRBV2
TGTGCCAGCCCACGAGGACAGGAGTGGAACGAGCAGTACTTC
CASPRGQEWNEQYF
>.|TRBJ2-1|few|TRBV12-3/TRBV12-4
TGTGCCAGCAGTTATGCAGGGTCACCCGTCCCCAATGAGCAGTTCTTC
CASSYAGSPVPNEQFF
>.|TRBJ2-5|.|TRBV5-1
TGCGCCAGCAGTTGGGACACGATACAAGAGACCCAGTACTTC
CASSWDTIQETQYF
>.|TRBJ1-2|.|TRBV18
TGTGCCAGCTCACCAGAGTCAGACTCGACAAGTGGCTACACCTTC
CASSPESDSTSGYTF
>TRBD1|TRBJ1-1|many|TRBV5-1
TGCGCCAGCAGCTTCTCCGACAGGGCGAGAAACACTGAAGCTTTCTTT
CASSFSDRARNTEAFF
>.|TRBJ2-5|.|TRBV7-9
TGTGCCAGCAGGTTCTCCGGGACTCCCCAAGAGACCCAGTACTTC
CASRFSGTPQETQYF
>.|TRBJ1-5|.|TRBV12-3/TRBV12-4
TGTGCCAGCAGTTTTGCCAGGGGAGGTCAGCCCCAGCATTTT
CASSFARGGQPQHF
>TRBD2|TRBJ2-1|.|TRBV20-1
TGCAGTGCTAGACCCCAGTCTAGCGGGAGGTCGGGTGAGCAGTTCTTC
CSARPQSSGRSGEQFF
>.|TRBJ2-7|.|TRBV18
TGTGCCAGCTCACCTCATGCCTACGAGCAGTACTTC
CASSPHAYEQYF
>.|TRBJ1-5|few|TRBV25-1
TGTGCCAGCAGCGAGGGGGGGCACAATCAGCCCCAGCATTTT
CASSEGGHNQPQHF
>.|TRBJ2-2|many|TRBV2
TGTGCCAGCAGTGAAGTAAGGGCCCTGACCGGGGAGCTGTTTTTT
CASSEVRALTGELFF
>.|TRBJ2-7|.|TRBV3-1
TGTGCCAGCAGCCCAGGGCAGCGCGAGCAGTACTTC
CASSPGQREQYF
>TRBD1|TRBJ1-4|.|TRBV5-1
TGCGCCAGCAGCCTACAGGGGGCCGGTAATGAAAAACTGTTTTTT
CASSLQGAGNEKLFF
>TRBD1|TRBJ2-2|.|TRBV12-5
TGTGCTAGTGGAAGGGGGCAGGGTGGCGGTTCCGACACCGGGGAGCTGTTTTTT
CASGRGQGGGSDTGELFF
>.|TRBJ2-7|few|TRBV7-9
TGTGCCAGCAGCTCCCTCTCGGGCCACGAGCAGTACTTC
CASSSLSGHEQYF
>.|TRBJ1-1|many|TRBV5-1
TGCGCCAGCAGCTTGGGGGGGCAATCCGAAGCTTTCTTT
CASSLGGQSEAFF
>TRBD1|TRBJ1-1|.|TRBV5-1
TGCGCCAGCAGTCGAAGGACAGGGTACACTGAAGCTTTCTTT
CASSRRTGYTEAFF
>TRBD2|TRBJ2-3|few|TRBV20-1
TGCAGTGTTAGTCCCCCGGCCGCGGGGGGGTTCACAGATACGCAGTATTTT
CSVSPPAAGGFTDTQYF
>.|TRBJ1-5|few|TRBV4-1
TGCGCCAGCAGCCAAGGGGGCGGGTTTCAGCCCCAGCATTTT
CASSQGGGFQPQHF
>.|TRBJ2-7|.|TRBV30
TGTGCCTGGGACAGGAGCTCCTACGAGCAGTACTTC
CAWDRSSYEQYF
>TRBD2|TRBJ2-1|.|TRBV5-1
TGCGCCAGCAGCGGACTAGCGGGAGGTCACAATGAGCAGTTCTTC
CASSGLAGGHNEQFF
>.|TRBJ2-5|.|TRBV12-3/TRBV12-4
TGTGCCAGCAGTTTGTATGTTAGCACAGCAGAGACCCAGTACTTC
CASSLYVSTAETQYF
>.|TRBJ2-1|few|TRBV13
TGTGCCAGCAGCCGCGTAGGGGAACGGGAGTTCTTC
CASSRVGEREFF
>TRBD2|TRBJ2-7|many|TRBV12-3/TRBV12-4
TGTGCCAGCACTTTTAGCGGGAGCTCCTACGAGCAGTACTTC
CASTFSGSSYEQYF
>TRBD1|TRBJ2-1|few|TRBV5-1
TGCGCCAGCACCCCGGACAGGGGTGACGATGAGCAGTTCTTC
CASTPDRGDDEQFF
>.|TRBJ1-5|.|TRBV9
TGTGCCCGCACCACGGGCAATCAGCCCCAGCATTTT
CARTTGNQPQHF
>TRBD1|TRBJ2-3|.|TRBV2
TGTGCCAGCAGGGACAGGGAGTTTGCGGATACGCAGTATTTT
CASRDREFADTQYF
>.|TRBJ2-7|.|TRBV5-1
TGCGCCAGCAGCACAAACCCGGGACAAGCCTACGAGCAGTACTTC
CASSTNPGQAYEQYF